This T cell receptor beta chain was obtained from a study of lymphopenia after photon versus proton radiotherapy. Study-level findings and limits: Photon-treated patients lost naive T cells and TCR diversity; proton-treated stayed stable. Oligoclonal CD8+ Temra expansion after nadir drove photon patients' diversity drop. Survival link was tested only in deceased patients; proton benefit remains a possibility. A bigger post-nadir fall in TCR diversity correlated inversely with survival time in deceased patients.

Germline-derived CDR1 and CDR2 are SEHNR and FQNEAQ (reference sequence). The CDR3 is 14 amino acids. Unmatched junction bases numbered 1, after V lost 2 bases and J lost 4 bases. Data came from immunoSEQ multiplex PCR; TCRdb stores just in-frame clones and leaves some out. The table has approximately 160,000 clones, 88% seen once. Details on this clone: The antigen is undetermined.

This sequence originates from a man in his fifties or sixties with gastric cancer. This sequence joins TRBV7-9 and TRBJ2-5; 10 positions match TRBD1. Specimen: peripheral blood, collected from a patient treated with photon-based radiotherapy. CDR3: CASSLRTGGETQYF. The CDR3 DNA reads as TGTGCCAGCAGCTTAAGGACAGGGGGAGAGACCCAGTACTTC.